This T cell receptor (beta chain) is drawn from a study of blood T cells in healthy people across ages (dated by TCRdb to 2013 to 2016). Regarding the study in general: In model experiments, template switching captured about one uniquely barcoded TCR beta cDNA molecule for every two T cells. Using deep sequencing normalized with unique cDNA molecular identifiers, the study measured how TCR beta repertoire diversity changes with age. The donors were split into four age groups: young (average approximately 16 years), middle-aged (more than 35), aged (62) and long-lived (82). To avoid experimental bias, donors of different ages were randomly spread across the sequencing lanes. The study analyzed two additional independent replicas of 1 million unique cDNA reads from the same blood draw for two donors, one aged 18 to 29 and one aged 80 or older. Results the study describes overall, beyond this receptor: Because donor CMV infection status was unknown, age-related changes in expanded clonotypes were potentially confounded. As age increased, observed TCR beta diversity per million T cells dropped in a roughly linear way, and a significant reduction was already evident by age 40. Total diversity estimates from one million sequenced T cells were considered lower bounds and underestimates. The long-lived group showed more naive CD4+ T cells, fewer expanded clones and increased TCR diversity than the aged group, suggesting age selection. There was a strong correlation between observed TCR beta diversity and the percentage of naive T cells measured by flow cytometry. Because profiling used bulk unsorted PBMCs, naive and antigen-experienced compartments could not be compared conclusively.

Library preparation was by 5' RACE. The run used an Illumina HiSeq 2500. A second roughly 7 to 11 cycle PCR used a sample-barcoded 5' primer and a J-beta primer mix. A template-switch 5' adaptor carrying 12 random nucleotides introduced a unique molecular identifier onto each TCR beta cDNA molecule. Each sample yielded at least 2.5 million CDR3-containing paired-end reads. First-strand cDNA synthesis was performed from all RNA using the Mint cDNA synthesis kit, with priming by a TRBC-specific oligonucleotide. Following uracil-DNA glycosylase treatment, all cDNA underwent a first 18-cycle PCR with the universal primers M1SS and BC2_uni_R. The study's own analysis went as follows. For normalization, 1 million high-quality reads were randomly selected from each sample, with every read carrying a distinct molecular identifier. Reads sharing molecular identifiers were discarded rather than binned into consensus sequences. CDR3 identification, clonotype clustering and error correction used MiTCR with a Q25 quality threshold and the strictest error-elimination algorithm. A nonparametric unseen species model with Euler transformation was used to estimate a lower bound on total TCR beta diversity. TCRdb trimmed public reads at Q25 via fastp, called clones via MiXCR and kept in-frame beta chains. Rows with one shared CDR3 protein collapse into an entry with the most common genes and DNA. The V and J calls, along with clone size, are taken from TCRdb and not from the paper's own processing. Recorded for this sample are around 970,000 distinct CDR3 sequences; roughly 51% of them occurred a single time. The leading ten clones occupy about a fifth of the sample.

The donors were some 36 Caucasian individuals from Russia, aged roughly 6 to 90 years, who were systemically healthy. About 10 milliliters of peripheral blood were drawn from each donor into EDTA-treated Vacutainer tubes. Ficoll-Paque density-gradient centrifugation was used to isolate PBMCs, with at least 6.5 million per sample. Total RNA was extracted from PBMCs with Trizol reagent, with at least 6 micrograms obtained per sample. For every donor, an aliquot of PBMCs went through flow cytometry to measure the percentages of naive CD45RAhigh/CD27high T cells. The germline V gene gives CDR1 as MNHNS and CDR2 as SASEGT. The CDR3, cysteine through phenylalanine, is 13 amino acids long. Only CDR3 DNA is held: 39 bases, read in frame from base 1. Trimming at the junction amounts to 2 bases on V and 8 bases on J, and the germline ends lie 12 bases apart. About this clonotype itself: Its antigen is currently not known. The record has no base qualities; no much larger clone is one base away.

The rearranged chain carries TRBV6-1 and TRBJ1-2, with TRBD1 perhaps the D gene, on 6 matching bases. The receptor comes from a woman aged 55-70 years in good health. Sequencing was done on a sample of blood. The encoded CDR3 is CASSESRGHGYTF. The nucleotide sequence reads as follows: TGTGCCAGCAGTGAATCTCGGGGGCACGGCTACACCTTC.